This is a list of T cell receptor beta chains from one sample in a study of cytomegalovirus exposure and HLA in healthy donors. Repertoires were generated with immunoSEQ multiplex PCR, while TCRdb's copy carries only in-frame clones and drops some. The table has roughly 43,000 clones, 80% to 95% seen once. Sequenced: PBMCs. The receptors were sampled from a woman in her late teens or twenties in good health and CMV-seronegative. Each CDR3 is given with its conserved first and last residue. A D gene is named only where the DNA matches it firmly.

CDR3aa | d_gene | v_gene | len | j_gene
CASSKGTSGFTDTQYF | TRBD2 | TRBV5-4 | 16 | TRBJ2-3
CASSYSSGASTEAFF | - | TRBV6-5 | 15 | TRBJ1-1
CASGSRDTAYGYTF | - | TRBV6-1 | 14 | TRBJ1-2
CASSISRGLTEAFF | TRBD1 | TRBV19 | 14 | TRBJ1-1
CASSDGQTLILSYNSPLHF | - | TRBV7-3 | 19 | TRBJ1-6
CASSLGDRRDYGYTF | TRBD1 | TRBV5-1 | 15 | TRBJ1-2
CASSFTGGTEAFF | - | TRBV5-1 | 13 | TRBJ1-1
CASSSQGAGGNTIYF | TRBD1 | TRBV28 | 15 | TRBJ1-3
CATSPEMGPNYGYTF | - | TRBV15 | 15 | TRBJ1-2
CASSLSTGNTEAFF | - | TRBV5-1 | 14 | TRBJ1-1
CASSPWTGMNTGELFF | TRBD1 | TRBV28 | 16 | TRBJ2-2
CASSQEGAHNSPLHF | - | TRBV4-1 | 15 | TRBJ1-6
CASSDLDTYGGGYSNQPQHF | - | TRBV2 | 20 | TRBJ1-5
CASNAGEGDGYTF | - | TRBV6-1 | 13 | TRBJ1-2
CASSPSEIERETQYF | - | TRBV18 | 15 | TRBJ2-5
CASSIVTGGHNEKLFF | TRBD1 | TRBV19 | 16 | TRBJ1-4
CASSQDRLAGVEQFF | TRBD2 | TRBV4-1 | 15 | TRBJ2-1
CASGRTPAYGYTF | - | TRBV2 | 13 | TRBJ1-2
CASIRTGGYYEQYF | TRBD1 | TRBV2 | 14 | TRBJ2-7
CASSSQGSNTGELFF | - | TRBV5-5 | 15 | TRBJ2-2